This section outlines one T cell receptor beta chain sequence together with its context. The antigen it binds to is not known. No qualities accompany the bases; no much larger clone lies one base away. This specimen belongs to a study of blood T cells in healthy people across ages (dated by TCRdb to about 2015). In terms of the full investigation: In model experiments, template switching captured roughly one uniquely barcoded TCR beta cDNA molecule for every two T cells. To track age-related changes in TCR beta repertoire diversity, the study relied on deep sequencing normalized with unique cDNA molecular identifiers. The donors were split into four age groups: young (average 16 years), middle-aged (about 40), aged (around 67) and long-lived (82). Two additional independent replicas of 1 million unique cDNA reads from the same blood draw were analyzed for two donors (one aged 18 to 30 and one aged 80 or older). To avoid experimental bias, donors of different ages were randomly spread across the sequencing lanes. Paper-wide results and their limitations: Observed TCR beta diversity per million T cells fell roughly linearly with age, and a significant reduction was already apparent by age roughly 40. Bulk unsorted PBMC profiling prevented conclusive comparison of naive and antigen-experienced compartments. The CMV infection status of donors was not known, potentially confounding age-related changes in expanded clonotypes. Estimates of total diversity based on one million sequenced T cells were considered lower bounds and underestimates. A strong correlation was found between observed TCR beta diversity and the percentage of naive T cells measured by flow cytometry. The long-lived group showed more naive CD4+ T cells, fewer expanded clones and increased TCR diversity than the aged group, suggesting age selection.

The roughly 39 donors, aged 6 to 90 years, were systemically healthy Caucasian individuals from Russia. About 10 milliliters of peripheral blood were collected from each donor into EDTA-treated Vacutainer tubes. Ficoll-Paque density-gradient centrifugation was used to isolate PBMCs, with at least 6.5 million per sample. Total RNA, at least 5 micrograms per sample, was extracted from PBMCs with Trizol reagent. The percentages of naive CD45RAhigh/CD27high T cells were determined by flow cytometry on a PBMC aliquot from every donor. The library was generated by 5' RACE. These reads were obtained on an Illumina HiSeq 2500. A second PCR of about 6 to 11 cycles was performed with a sample-barcoded 5' primer and a J-beta primer mix. A template-switch 5' adaptor carrying 12 random nucleotides introduced a unique molecular identifier onto each TCR beta cDNA molecule. Each sample yielded at least 3 million CDR3-containing paired-end reads. The Mint cDNA synthesis kit, primed by a TRBC-specific oligonucleotide, was used to synthesize first-strand cDNA from all RNA. All cDNA was treated with uracil-DNA glycosylase and then went through a first 18-cycle PCR with the universal primers M1SS and BC2_uni_R. Per the source publication's procedure: Normalization of each sample was performed by random selection of 1 million high-quality reads, each carrying a distinct molecular identifier. Reads with shared molecular identifiers were discarded instead of being binned into consensus sequences. MiTCR, run with a Q25 quality threshold and the strictest error-elimination algorithm, handled CDR3 identification, clonotype clustering and error correction. A nonparametric unseen species model using Euler transformation provided a lower-bound estimate of total TCR beta diversity. The public reads were reanalyzed by TCRdb: fastp trimming at Q25, MiXCR alignment, in-frame beta chains only. Rows are unified per CDR3 protein, each entry keeping the most common DNA and genes. The V and J calls and clone size come from TCRdb's table, not from the authors' own analysis. This sample is represented by about 1.6 million distinct CDR3 sequences; almost 35% of them were singletons. Around 10% of the sample goes to the ten largest clones.

The CDR3 holds 15 amino acids from the cysteine to the phenylalanine. Just the 45-base CDR3 DNA is kept, in frame starting at base 1. V is shortened by 4 bases, J by 0 bases, and the region joining them spans 13 bases. CDR1 and CDR2 are drawn from the germline V gene: MGHRA, YSYEKL. This sequence originates from a young woman in good health. The sequence links TRBV4-1 to TRBJ2-7; the D segment may tentatively be TRBD1 or TRBD2, each giving 6 matched bases. The sequencing input was blood. The DNA reads as follows: TGCGCCAGCAGCCGGGGGGCTACAAGCTCCTACGAGCAGTACTTC. The translation is CASSRGATSSYEQYF.